This record looks at one TCR beta chain sequence and its context. Its specificity is not known. Repertoires were generated with immunoSEQ multiplex PCR, while TCRdb's copy carries only in-frame clones and drops some. The sample contains several thousand clones, about 90% of which appear only once. The data originate from a study of T cells after posttransplantation cyclophosphamide. Study-level findings and limits: Donor-recipient repertoire similarity was low at 1-2 months, rising over year one.

Germline V gene sequence: CDR1 SGHAT, CDR2 FQDESV (reference sequence). The V and J ends lost 3 bases and 9 bases, in that order; junction bases with no gene match: 14. The CDR3 length is 16 residues. On the day of bone marrow donation, the related graft donor provided peripheral blood. This chain uses TRBV11-1 with TRBJ1-5; 7 bases match TRBD1. This sequence was found in a woman in her forties or fifties in good health and a related stem cell transplant donor. The source material was CD4+ T cells sorted from blood. The CDR3 reads CASSLWTGSPQWPQHF. CDR3 sequence (DNA): TGTGCCAGCAGCTTGTGGACAGGATCCCCACAATGGCCCCAGCATTTT.